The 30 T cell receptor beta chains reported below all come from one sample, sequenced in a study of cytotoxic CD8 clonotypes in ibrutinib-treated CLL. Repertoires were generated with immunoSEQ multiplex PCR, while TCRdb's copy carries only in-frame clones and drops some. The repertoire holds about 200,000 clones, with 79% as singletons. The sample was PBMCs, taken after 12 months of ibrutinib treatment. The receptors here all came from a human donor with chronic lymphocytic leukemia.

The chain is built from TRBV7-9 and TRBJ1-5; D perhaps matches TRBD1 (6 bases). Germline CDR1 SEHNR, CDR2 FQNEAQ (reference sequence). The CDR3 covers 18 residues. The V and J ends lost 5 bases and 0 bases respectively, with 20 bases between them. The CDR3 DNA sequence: TGTGCCAGCAGCCAAGGGGGGCAGGGGTCGTATAGCAATCAGCCCCAGCATTTT. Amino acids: CASSQGGQGSYSNQPQHF.

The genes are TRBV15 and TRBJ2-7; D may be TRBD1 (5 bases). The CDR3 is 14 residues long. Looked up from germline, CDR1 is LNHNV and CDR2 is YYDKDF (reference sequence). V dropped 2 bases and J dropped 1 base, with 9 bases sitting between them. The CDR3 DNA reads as TGTGCCACCAGCAGACAGGGTTCATCCTACGAGCAGTACTTC. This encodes CATSRQGSSYEQYF.

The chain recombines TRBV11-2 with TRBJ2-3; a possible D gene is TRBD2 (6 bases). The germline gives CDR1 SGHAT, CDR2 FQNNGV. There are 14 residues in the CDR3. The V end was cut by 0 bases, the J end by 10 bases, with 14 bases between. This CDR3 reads CASSLEGGAGAQYF. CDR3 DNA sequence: TGTGCCAGCAGCTTAGAGGGCGGGGCTGGGGCGCAGTATTTT. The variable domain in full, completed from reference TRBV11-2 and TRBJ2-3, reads EAGVAQSPRYKIIEKRQSVAFWCNPISGHATLYWYQQILGQGPKLLIQFQNNGVVDDSQLPKDRFSAERLKGVDSTLKIQPAKLEDSAVYLCASSLEGGAGAQYFGPGTRLTVL.

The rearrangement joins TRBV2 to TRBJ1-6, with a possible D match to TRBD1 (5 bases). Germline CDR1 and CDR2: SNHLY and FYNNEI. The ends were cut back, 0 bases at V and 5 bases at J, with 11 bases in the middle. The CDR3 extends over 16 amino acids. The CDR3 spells CASSEAGTDHNSPLHF. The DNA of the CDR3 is TGTGCCAGCAGTGAAGCGGGGACGGACCATAATTCACCCCTCCACTTT.

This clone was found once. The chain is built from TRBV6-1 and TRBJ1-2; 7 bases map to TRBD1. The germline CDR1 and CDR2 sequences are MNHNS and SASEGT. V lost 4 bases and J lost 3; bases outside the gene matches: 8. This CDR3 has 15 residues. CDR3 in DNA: TGTGCCAGCAGTGCTCCAAGACAGGGATACTATGGCTACACCTTC. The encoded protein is CASSAPRQGYYGYTF.

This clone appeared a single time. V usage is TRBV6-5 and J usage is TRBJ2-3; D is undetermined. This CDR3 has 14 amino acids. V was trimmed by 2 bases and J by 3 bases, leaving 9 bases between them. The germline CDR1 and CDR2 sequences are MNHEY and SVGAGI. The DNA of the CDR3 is TGTGCCAGCAGTTACAGGGCTAGTACAGATACGCAGTATTTT. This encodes CASSYRASTDTQYF.

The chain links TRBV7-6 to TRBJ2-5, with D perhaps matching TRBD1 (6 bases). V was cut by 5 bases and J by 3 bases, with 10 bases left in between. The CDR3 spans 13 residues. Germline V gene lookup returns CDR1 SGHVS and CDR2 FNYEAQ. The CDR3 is CASSLTGKETQYF. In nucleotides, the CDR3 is TGTGCCAGCAGCCTTACAGGGAAAGAGACCCAGTACTTC.

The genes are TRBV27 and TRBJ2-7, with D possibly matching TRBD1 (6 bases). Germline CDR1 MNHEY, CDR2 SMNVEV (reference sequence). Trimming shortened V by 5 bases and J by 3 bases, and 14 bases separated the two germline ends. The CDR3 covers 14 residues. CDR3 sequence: CASSKEGDIYEQYF. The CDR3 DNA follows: TGTGCCAGCAGTAAAGAGGGGGACATCTACGAGCAGTACTTC.

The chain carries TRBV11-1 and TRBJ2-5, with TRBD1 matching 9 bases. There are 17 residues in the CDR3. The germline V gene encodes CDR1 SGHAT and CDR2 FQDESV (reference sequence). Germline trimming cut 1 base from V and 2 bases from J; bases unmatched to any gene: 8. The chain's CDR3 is CASSLDRGQTTQETQYF. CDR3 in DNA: TGTGCCAGCAGCTTAGACAGGGGGCAAACTACTCAAGAGACCCAGTACTTC. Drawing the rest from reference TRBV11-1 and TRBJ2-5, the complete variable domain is EAEVAQSPRYKITEKSQAVAFWCDPISGHATLYWYRQILGQGPELLVQFQDESVVDDSQLPKDRFSAERLKGVDSTLKIQPAELGDSAMYLCASSLDRGQTTQETQYFGPGTRLLVL.

The CDR3 here is CAWSLSNIQYF. CDR3 DNA sequence: TGTGCCTGGAGTCTCTCAAACATTCAGTACTTC. This chain connects TRBV30 to TRBJ2-4; the D is unclear. Germline CDR1 reads GTSNPN; CDR2 reads SVGIG (reference sequence). Trimming shortened V by 2 bases and J by 6 bases, and 5 bases separated the two germline ends. The CDR3 has 11 residues.

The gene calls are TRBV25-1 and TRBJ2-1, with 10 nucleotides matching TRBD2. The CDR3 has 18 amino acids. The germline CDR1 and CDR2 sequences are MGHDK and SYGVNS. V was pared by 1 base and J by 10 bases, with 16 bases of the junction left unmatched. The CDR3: CASSELNPSGSTSGEQFF. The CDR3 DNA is TGTGCCAGCAGTGAATTGAACCCTAGCGGGAGTACGTCGGGGGAGCAGTTCTTC. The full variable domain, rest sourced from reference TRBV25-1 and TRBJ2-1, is EADIYQTPRYLVIGTGKKITLECSQTMGHDKMYWYQQDPGMELHLIHYSYGVNSTEKGDLSSESTVSRIRTEHFPLTLESARPSHTSQYLCASSELNPSGSTSGEQFFGPGTRLTVL.

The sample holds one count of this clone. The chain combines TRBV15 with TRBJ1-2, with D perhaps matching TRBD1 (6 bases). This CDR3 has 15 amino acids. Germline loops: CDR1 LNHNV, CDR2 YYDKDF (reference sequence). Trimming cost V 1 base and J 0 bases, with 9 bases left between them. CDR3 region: CATSRGDTSNYGYTF. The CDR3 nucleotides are TGTGCCACCAGCAGAGGGGACACCTCTAACTATGGCTACACCTTC.

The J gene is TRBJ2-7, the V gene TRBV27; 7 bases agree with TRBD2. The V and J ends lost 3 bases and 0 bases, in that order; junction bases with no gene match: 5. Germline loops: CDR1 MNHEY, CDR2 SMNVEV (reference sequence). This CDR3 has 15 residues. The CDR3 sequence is CASSFSSGNSYEQYF. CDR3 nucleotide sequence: TGTGCCAGCAGTTTTTCTAGCGGAAACTCCTACGAGCAGTACTTC.

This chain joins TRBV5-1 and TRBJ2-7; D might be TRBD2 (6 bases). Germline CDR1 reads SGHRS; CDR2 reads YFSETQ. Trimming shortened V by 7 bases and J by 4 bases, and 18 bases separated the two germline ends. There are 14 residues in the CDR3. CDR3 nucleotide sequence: TGCGCCAGCTTACAAGGGGACTTAGGTTACGAGCAGTACTTC. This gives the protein CASLQGDLGYEQYF.

CDR3 DNA sequence: TGTGCCAGCAGCTTACTGAATCAACGGTTCTATGGCTACACCTTC. This translates into CASSLLNQRFYGYTF. This chain uses TRBV7-9 with TRBJ1-2; D unclear. V lost 2 bases, J lost 4 bases, and 14 bases lay in between. The CDR3 spans 15 residues. CDR1 is SEHNR and CDR2 is FQNEAQ in the germline V gene (reference sequence).

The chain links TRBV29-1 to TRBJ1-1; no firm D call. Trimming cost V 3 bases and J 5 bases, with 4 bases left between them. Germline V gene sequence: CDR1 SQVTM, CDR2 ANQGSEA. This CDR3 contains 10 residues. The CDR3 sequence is CSVEQTEAFF. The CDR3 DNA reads TGCAGCGTTGAGCAGACTGAAGCTTTCTTT.

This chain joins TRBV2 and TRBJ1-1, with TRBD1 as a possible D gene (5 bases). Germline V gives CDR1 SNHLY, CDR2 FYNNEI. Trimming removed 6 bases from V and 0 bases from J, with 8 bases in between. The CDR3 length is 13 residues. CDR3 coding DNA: TGTGCCAGCAGGAGACAGATGAACACTGAAGCTTTCTTT. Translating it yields CASRRQMNTEAFF.

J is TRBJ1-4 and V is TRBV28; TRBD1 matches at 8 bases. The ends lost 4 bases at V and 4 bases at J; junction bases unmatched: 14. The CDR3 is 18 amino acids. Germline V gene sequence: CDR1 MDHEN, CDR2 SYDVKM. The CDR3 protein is CASSSRLDRVGLNEKLFF. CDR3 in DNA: TGTGCCAGCAGTTCACGATTGGACAGGGTCGGACTTAATGAAAAACTGTTTTTT.

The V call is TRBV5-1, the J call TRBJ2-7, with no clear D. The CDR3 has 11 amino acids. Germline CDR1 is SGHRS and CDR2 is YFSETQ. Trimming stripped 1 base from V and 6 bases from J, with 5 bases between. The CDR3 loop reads CASSLSAEQYF. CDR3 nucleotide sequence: TGCGCCAGCAGCTTGAGCGCCGAGCAGTACTTC.

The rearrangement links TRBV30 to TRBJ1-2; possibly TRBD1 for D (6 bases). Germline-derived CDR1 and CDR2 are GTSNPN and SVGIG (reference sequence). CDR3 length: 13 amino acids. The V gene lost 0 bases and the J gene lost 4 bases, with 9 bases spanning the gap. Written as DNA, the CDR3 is TGTGCCTGGAGTGTACTAGGGGGCTATGGCTACACCTTC. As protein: CAWSVLGGYGYTF.

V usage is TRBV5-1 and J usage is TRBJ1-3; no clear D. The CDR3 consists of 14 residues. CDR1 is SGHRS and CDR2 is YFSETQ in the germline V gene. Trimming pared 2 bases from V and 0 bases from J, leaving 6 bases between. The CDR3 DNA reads TGCGCCAGCAGCTTCGGGGACTCTGGAAACACCATATATTTT. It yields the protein CASSFGDSGNTIYF.

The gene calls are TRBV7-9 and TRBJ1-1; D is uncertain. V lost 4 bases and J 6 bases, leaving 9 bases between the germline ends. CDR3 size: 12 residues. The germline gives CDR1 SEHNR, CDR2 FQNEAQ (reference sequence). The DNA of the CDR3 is TGTGCCAGCAGCTCCTTAACCGCTGAAGCTTTCTTT. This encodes CASSSLTAEAFF.

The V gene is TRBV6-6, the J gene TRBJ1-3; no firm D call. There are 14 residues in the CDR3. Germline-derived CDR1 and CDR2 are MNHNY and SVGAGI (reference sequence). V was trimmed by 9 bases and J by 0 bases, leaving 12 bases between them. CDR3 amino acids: CASSDPSSGNTIYF. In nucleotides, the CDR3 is TGTGCCAGTTCGGACCCCAGCTCTGGAAACACCATATATTTT.

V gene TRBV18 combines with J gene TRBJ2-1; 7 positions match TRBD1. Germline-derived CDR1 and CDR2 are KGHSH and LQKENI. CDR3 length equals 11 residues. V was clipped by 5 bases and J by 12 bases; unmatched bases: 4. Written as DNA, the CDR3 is TGTGCCAGCTCATACAGGGGTGCGCAGTTCTTC. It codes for CASSYRGAQFF.

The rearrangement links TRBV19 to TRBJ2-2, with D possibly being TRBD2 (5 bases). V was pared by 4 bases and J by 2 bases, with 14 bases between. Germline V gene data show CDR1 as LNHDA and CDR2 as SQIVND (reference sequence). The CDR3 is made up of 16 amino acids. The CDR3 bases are TGTGCCAGTAGTAGTGGACGGGGATTAAACACCGGGGAGCTGTTTTTT. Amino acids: CASSSGRGLNTGELFF.

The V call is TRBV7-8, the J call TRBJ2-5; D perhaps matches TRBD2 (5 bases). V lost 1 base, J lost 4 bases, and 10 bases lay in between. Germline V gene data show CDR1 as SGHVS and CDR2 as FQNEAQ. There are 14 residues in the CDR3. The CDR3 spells CASSLGLARETQYF. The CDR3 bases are TGTGCCAGCAGCTTAGGGCTAGCTCGAGAGACCCAGTACTTC.

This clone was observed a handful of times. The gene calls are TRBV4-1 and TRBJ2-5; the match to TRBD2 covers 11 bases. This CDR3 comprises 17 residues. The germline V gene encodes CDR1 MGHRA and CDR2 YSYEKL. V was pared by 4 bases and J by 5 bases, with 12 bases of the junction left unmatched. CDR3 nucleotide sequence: TGCGCCAGCAGCCCCCGGGGGCTAGCGGGGGGAGGGGAGACCCAGTACTTC. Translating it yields CASSPRGLAGGGETQYF.

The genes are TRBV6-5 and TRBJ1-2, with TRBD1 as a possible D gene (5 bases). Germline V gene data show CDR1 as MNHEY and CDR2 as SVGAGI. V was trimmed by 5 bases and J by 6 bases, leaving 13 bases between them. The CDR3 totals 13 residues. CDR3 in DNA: TGTGCCAGCAGTCCTCAGGGCTGGCATGGCTACACCTTC. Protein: CASSPQGWHGYTF.

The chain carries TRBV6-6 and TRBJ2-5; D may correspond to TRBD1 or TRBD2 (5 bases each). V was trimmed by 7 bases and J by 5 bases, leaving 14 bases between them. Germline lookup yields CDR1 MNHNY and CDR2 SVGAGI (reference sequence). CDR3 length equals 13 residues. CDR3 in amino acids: CASIGASLETQYF. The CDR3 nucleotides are TGTGCCAGCATAGGGGCTAGCCTGGAGACCCAGTACTTC.

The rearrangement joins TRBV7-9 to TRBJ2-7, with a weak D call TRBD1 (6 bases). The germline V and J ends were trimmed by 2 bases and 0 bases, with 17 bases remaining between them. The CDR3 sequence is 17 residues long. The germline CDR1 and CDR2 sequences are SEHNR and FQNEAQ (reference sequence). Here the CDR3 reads CASSLPALGQPSYEQYF. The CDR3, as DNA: TGTGCCAGCAGCTTACCCGCTTTAGGACAGCCCTCCTACGAGCAGTACTTC. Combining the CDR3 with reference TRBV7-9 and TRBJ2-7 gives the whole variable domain DTGVSQNPRHKITKRGQNVTFRCDPISEHNRLYWYRQTLGQGPEFLTYFQNEAQLEKSRLLSDRFSAERPKGSFSTLEIQRTEQGDSAMYLCASSLPALGQPSYEQYFGPGTRLTVT.